This is a list of T cell receptor beta chains from one sample in a study of post-analysis software for immune sequencing data. TCRdb re-called the PCR reads with MiXCR, one entry per CDR3 protein. The repertoire includes approximately 770,000 distinct CDR3 sequences, roughly 46% of them detected once, and roughly 4.4% sits in the top ten. Input material: blood. These receptors originate from a girl under 18 with multiple sclerosis. Both conserved end residues are part of each CDR3. The D gene is left open where the match is weak. Clone sizes are given selectively: once, few, many, or a class where the clone is expanded.

j_call	d_call	clone_size	cdr3_length	v_call	cdr3_aa	cdr3_nt
TRBJ2-7	.	.	13	TRBV20-1	CSVIAGSSYEQYF	TGCAGTGTCATCGCAGGTTCCTCCTACGAGCAGTACTTC
TRBJ2-7	TRBD1	few	17	TRBV6-2/TRBV6-3	CASSYWGQGNLWDEQYF	TGTGCCAGCAGTTACTGGGGACAGGGGAACCTTTGGGACGAGCAGTACTTC
TRBJ2-1	.	.	16	TRBV7-9	CASRPTVAGPYNEQFF	TGTGCCAGCAGACCCACAGTGGCGGGCCCATACAATGAGCAGTTCTTC
TRBJ1-5	.	few	13	TRBV6-6	CASIHRANQPQHF	TGTGCCAGCATTCACCGGGCCAATCAGCCCCAGCATTTT
TRBJ2-7	TRBD1	.	13	TRBV19	CASSINRGGEQYF	TGTGCCAGTAGTATAAACAGGGGTGGCGAGCAGTACTTC
TRBJ1-6	.	.	16	TRBV20-1	CSARGTRTAGNSPLHF	TGCAGTGCTAGAGGGACTCGGACAGCAGGAAATTCACCCCTCCACTTT
TRBJ2-7	TRBD1	many	15	TRBV7-9	CASSLAGTGGYEQYF	TGCGCCAGCAGCTTGGCCGGGACAGGGGGCTACGAGCAGTACTTC
TRBJ2-1	.	.	14	TRBV29-1	CSVDSRVGSNEQFF	TGCAGCGTTGATTCTAGGGTGGGAAGCAATGAGCAGTTCTTC
TRBJ2-7	.	.	14	TRBV6-1	CASSEGGQRYEQYF	TGTGCCAGCAGTGAAGGAGGACAGCGGTACGAGCAGTACTTC
TRBJ2-1	.	.	12	TRBV20-1	CRAPDEDNEQFF	TGCAGGGCTCCCGATGAGGACAATGAGCAGTTCTTC
TRBJ2-7	TRBD2	many	14	TRBV5-1	CASSFGTSGYEQYF	TGTGCCAGCAGCTTCGGGACTAGCGGCTACGAGCAGTACTTC
TRBJ1-1	.	once	14	TRBV7-2	CASSATQVNTEAFF	TGTGCCAGCAGCGCCACACAGGTGAACACTGAAGCTTTCTTT
TRBJ2-7	TRBD1	many	15	TRBV7-2	CASSLQTGIAYEQYF	TGTGCCAGCAGCTTACAGACAGGGATCGCCTACGAGCAGTACTTC
TRBJ1-5	.	.	12	TRBV7-9	CASSLGLEPQHF	TGTGCCAGCAGCTTAGGGCTGGAGCCCCAGCATTTT
TRBJ2-1	.	.	16	TRBV20-1	CSARQEGLSSYNEQFF	TGCAGTGCCCGACAAGAAGGCCTCAGCTCCTACAATGAGCAGTTCTTC
TRBJ2-5	TRBD2	.	16	TRBV5-1	CASSPGTSGNGETQYF	TGCGCCAGCAGCCCGGGCACTAGCGGGAACGGGGAGACCCAGTACTTC
TRBJ1-1	.	.	12	TRBV29-1	CSVGGENTEAFF	TGCAGCGTTGGGGGAGAGAACACTGAAGCTTTCTTT
TRBJ2-5	TRBD1	few	15	TRBV7-8	CASSPPDRGGETQYF	TGTGCCAGCAGCCCTCCGGACAGGGGTGGAGAGACCCAGTACTTC
TRBJ2-4	TRBD1	.	14	TRBV27	CASSLGTEKNIQYF	TGTGCCAGCAGTTTAGGGACAGAGAAAAACATTCAGTACTTC
TRBJ1-2	TRBD1	.	17	TRBV10-3	CAISPLSSGTASYGYTF	TGTGCCATCAGTCCCCTTTCATCCGGGACAGCGAGCTATGGCTACACCTTC
TRBJ1-5	.	.	13	TRBV6-1	CASSEAPIMPQHF	TGTGCCAGCAGTGAAGCCCCTATCATGCCCCAGCATTTT
TRBJ2-5	TRBD1	.	14	TRBV19	CASSTGRGRETQYF	TGTGCCAGTAGTACGGGCAGGGGGAGAGAGACCCAGTACTTC
TRBJ2-1	.	.	15	TRBV5-1	CASSPLWGKGNEQFF	TGCGCCAGCAGTCCACTTTGGGGGAAGGGAAATGAGCAGTTCTTC
TRBJ2-7	.	.	13	TRBV30	CAWSPPQAYEQYF	TGCGCCTGGAGTCCCCCTCAGGCCTACGAGCAGTACTTC
TRBJ2-1	TRBD2	.	19	TRBV20-1	CSASMAGLAGLSSYNEQFF	TGCAGTGCTAGCATGGCGGGACTAGCGGGATTGAGCTCCTACAATGAGCAGTTCTTC
TRBJ2-5	TRBD2	.	17	TRBV20-1	CSARVDIAGDRDETQYF	TGCAGTGCTAGAGTTGATATAGCGGGAGATCGTGATGAGACCCAGTACTTC
TRBJ1-5	.	.	15	TRBV28	CASSFQGRVGQPQHF	TGTGCCAGCAGTTTTCAGGGGCGAGTGGGGCAGCCCCAGCATTTT
TRBJ2-3	.	.	14	TRBV12-3/TRBV12-4	CASSRIPNADMQYF	TGTGCCAGCAGTCGCATCCCCAACGCAGATATGCAGTATTTT
TRBJ1-2	.	.	13	TRBV29-1	CSVPKTLGYGYTF	TGCAGCGTTCCCAAGACCCTCGGCTATGGCTACACCTTC
TRBJ1-6	.	.	10	TRBV20-1	CSPSGSPLHF	TGCAGTCCCAGCGGCTCACCCCTCCACTTT
TRBJ1-4	.	.	15	TRBV5-6	CASSFDMQNNEKLFF	TGTGCCAGCAGCTTCGATATGCAGAATAATGAAAAACTGTTTTTT
TRBJ2-7	TRBD1	.	15	TRBV28	CASSLGQGLNYEQYF	TGTGCCAGCAGTTTGGGACAGGGACTTAACTACGAGCAGTACTTC
TRBJ2-1	TRBD2	few	14	TRBV20-1	CSARTSGSGNEQFF	TGCAGTGCTCGGACTAGCGGGAGCGGGAATGAGCAGTTCTTC
TRBJ2-7	.	many	13	TRBV5-1	CASSPQVSYEQYF	TGCGCCAGCAGCCCTCAGGTATCCTACGAGCAGTACTTC
TRBJ2-1	.	.	13	TRBV15	CATDKGGYNEQFF	TGTGCCACCGACAAGGGAGGCTACAATGAGCAGTTCTTC
TRBJ2-3	TRBD2	.	14	TRBV6-7	CASRLAGTTDTQYF	TGTGCCAGCAGGTTAGCGGGGACCACAGATACGCAGTATTTT
TRBJ2-7	TRBD1	.	17	TRBV27	CASSTSSGTEKPYEQYF	TGTGCCAGCAGTACCTCCTCCGGGACAGAAAAACCCTACGAGCAGTACTTC
TRBJ2-7	.	.	14	TRBV4-2	CASSQGGGIYEQYF	TGTGCCAGCAGCCAAGGCGGCGGGATCTACGAGCAGTACTTC
TRBJ1-5	.	.	14	TRBV12-3/TRBV12-4	CASSWEQGYQPQHF	TGTGCCAGCAGTTGGGAACAGGGTTATCAGCCCCAGCATTTT
TRBJ2-5	TRBD1	.	17	TRBV6-2/TRBV6-3	CASSPGARGPLQETQYF	TGTGCCAGCAGCCCAGGGGCTAGGGGGCCGCTCCAAGAGACCCAGTACTTC
TRBJ2-4	.	.	13	TRBV12-3/TRBV12-4	CAGSLRRIQEQYF	TGTGCCGGCAGTTTACGGAGAATACAAGAGCAGTACTTC
TRBJ2-7	TRBD2	few	12	TRBV29-1	CSVDAGEFEQYF	TGCAGCGTTGACGCGGGAGAATTCGAGCAGTACTTC
TRBJ2-1	.	once	15	TRBV24-1	CATSDPRTPPGEQFF	TGTGCCACCAGTGATCCTCGGACTCCTCCGGGGGAGCAGTTCTTC
TRBJ2-2	.	.	17	TRBV4-3	CASSPAVASAVTGERFF	TGCGCCAGCAGCCCCGCTGTGGCTAGCGCCGTCACCGGGGAGCGGTTTTTT
TRBJ2-7	.	.	16	TRBV29-1	CSVRPDEGGGFYEQYF	TGCAGCGTCCGTCCTGATGAGGGAGGCGGTTTCTACGAGCAGTACTTC
TRBJ2-7	.	.	16	TRBV20-1	CSARDGASATQEEQYF	TGCAGTGCTAGAGATGGGGCTAGCGCGACTCAGGAAGAGCAGTACTTC
TRBJ1-2	.	once	15	TRBV12-3/TRBV12-4	CASVGGESFNYGYTF	TGTGCCAGCGTGGGGGGCGAAAGCTTTAACTATGGCTACACCTTC
TRBJ1-4	TRBD1	.	15	TRBV4-2	CASSLPTGAAEKLFF	TGTGCCAGCAGCCTCCCTACAGGGGCGGCTGAAAAACTGTTTTTT
TRBJ2-5	.	.	17	TRBV10-2	CASSYRGVGLHQETQYF	TGCGCCAGCAGTTACCGGGGTGTGGGTCTCCACCAAGAGACCCAGTACTTC
TRBJ2-2	.	.	18	TRBV11-3	CASSPPSLGRAVTGELFF	TGTGCCAGCAGCCCCCCGTCCTTGGGCAGGGCGGTCACCGGGGAGCTGTTTTTT
TRBJ1-2	.	.	13	TRBV29-1	CSVRVGPYYGYTF	TGCAGCGTGAGGGTGGGACCTTACTATGGCTACACCTTC
TRBJ1-5	.	.	12	TRBV29-1	CSRIPSNQPQHF	TGCAGCAGAATCCCTAGCAATCAGCCCCAGCATTTT
TRBJ2-5	.	.	15	TRBV5-1	CASSFGVGIQETQYF	TGCGCCAGCAGCTTTGGGGTCGGGATCCAAGAGACCCAGTACTTC
TRBJ1-6	.	.	15	TRBV12-3/TRBV12-4	CASSPTGPNNSPLHF	TGTGCCAGCAGTCCCACAGGGCCCAATAATTCACCCCTCCACTTT
TRBJ2-7	.	few	16	TRBV25-1	CASSTGGAGPSYEQYF	TGTGCCAGCAGTACAGGGGGAGCGGGACCCTCCTACGAGCAGTACTTC
TRBJ1-6	.	once	15	TRBV7-2	CASSSNPFENSPLHF	TGTGCCAGCAGTTCGAACCCCTTCGAGAATTCACCCCTCCACTTT
TRBJ2-5	TRBD1	.	18	TRBV11-2	CASSLYIFGTGAQETQYF	TGTGCCAGCAGCTTATATATCTTTGGGACAGGGGCTCAAGAGACCCAGTACTTC